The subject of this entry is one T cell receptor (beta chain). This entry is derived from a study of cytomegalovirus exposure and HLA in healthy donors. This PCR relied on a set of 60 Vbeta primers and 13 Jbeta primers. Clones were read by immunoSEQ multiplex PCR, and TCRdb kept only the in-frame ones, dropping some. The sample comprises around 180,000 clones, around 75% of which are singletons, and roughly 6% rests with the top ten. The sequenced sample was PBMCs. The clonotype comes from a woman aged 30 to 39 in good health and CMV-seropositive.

CDR3 residues: CASSNSGSSTDTQYF. The CDR3 DNA is TGTGCCAGTAGTAACTCAGGGTCTAGCACAGATACGCAGTATTTT. J is TRBJ2-3 and V is TRBV19; tentatively, D is TRBD1 (5 bases). From germline, CDR1 is LNHDA and CDR2 SQIVND (reference sequence). The ends were cut back, 4 bases at V and 0 bases at J, with 11 bases in the middle. The CDR3 contains 15 residues.